This T cell receptor beta chain was recovered during a study of OX40 agonist ivuxolimab in advanced cancers. Broadly, across the study: The costimulatory receptor OX40 (CD134) was targeted by ivuxolimab, a fully human IgG2 agonistic monoclonal antibody. Intravenous ivuxolimab was administered to patients every 2 weeks at six dose levels: 0.01, 0.1, 0.3, 1.5, 3 and 10 mg/kg. Of the approximately 54 dose-escalation patients, hepatocellular carcinoma was present in about 19, melanoma in around 15, renal cell carcinoma in 9 and head and neck cancer in 9. In the dose-escalation cohort, 65% to 85% of patients were male, and the mean age was around 60 years with a range of roughly 20 to 80. Patients were allowed to have had prior anti-PD-1, anti-PD-L1 or anti-CTLA-4 therapy, and around 43% of the dose-escalation patients had been treated with checkpoint inhibitors. Partial responses occurred in three dose-escalation patients, of whom one had hepatocellular carcinoma and two had cutaneous melanoma. The purpose of peripheral TCRbeta sequencing was to test whether ivuxolimab changed TCR sequence diversity and led to clonal T-cell expansion. The paper describes the monotherapy dose-escalation part (N ≈ 51 patients) of the phase I trial of ivuxolimab. The study at large found these results: The antigen specificity of the clonally expanded peripheral T cells was not determined. In partial responders in the 0.1-3.0 mg/kg groups, normalized peripheral clonal expansion was found to be among the lowest, especially among CD8+ T cells. After ivuxolimab, CD8+ T cells had more expanded clones than CD4+ T cells on average. Low levels of normalized T-cell clonal expansion were also shown by some nonresponding patients. At doses of 0.1 to 3.0 mg/kg, clonal expansion of both CD4+ and CD8+ blood T cells was observed from baseline to week 6.

In regard to this clone: Its antigen remains undetermined. It has no much larger one-base neighbor in the sample; base qualities were not kept.

The trial excluded patients who had a history of autoimmune disease or were on systemic immunosuppression. In every dose cohort, peripheral blood was drawn for TCR sequencing at baseline, cycle 4 day 1, and cycle 7 day 1. The samples were taken from a phase I, first-in-human, multicenter, open-label dose-escalation trial of ivuxolimab. The trial enrolled adults with locally advanced or metastatic head and neck squamous cell, hepatocellular, melanoma or renal cell carcinoma. CD4+ and CD8+ T cells were sorted separately from peripheral blood before TCR sequencing. Genomic DNA was extracted from sorted cells for sequencing of the TCRbeta CDR3 region. The immunoSEQ Assay was used for sequencing of TCRbeta CDR3 regions. TCRdb limited this immuneACCESS table to in-frame rearrangements with V and J called. A share of clones is missing; checked studies link under half to unresolved V genes, and the rest is unexplained. In this sample the table shows tens of thousands of clones, 70% to 90% of which occur a single time. The ten largest clones take up 25% of the sample.

Source: CD4+ or CD8+ T cells sorted from blood, taken in a trial of the OX40 agonist ivuxolimab. The TCR was taken from an adult with an advanced solid tumor such as melanoma, head and neck, liver or kidney cancer.

The nucleotide sequence is given as TGTGCCAGCAGTTACGATGGGGAGATGAACACCGGGGAGCTGTTTTTT. Translated, this is CASSYDGEMNTGELFF. In this chain, TRBV6-5 is recombined with TRBJ2-2; the D segment could be TRBD2, given 5 matching bases. V gives up 2 bases and J gives up 1 base, and the segment between their germline ends measures 11 bases. In the germline V gene, CDR1 corresponds to MNHEY and CDR2 to SVGAGI. Counted from cysteine to phenylalanine, this CDR3 has 16 amino acids. Just CDR3 DNA is preserved here, 48 bases in frame from base 1.